The clone carrying this T cell receptor (beta chain) was observed a handful of times. What it recognizes is unknown. The sample comes from a study of blood T cells in healthy people across ages. For the study at large: Template switching captured about one barcoded beta molecule per two T cells. Notes on the study in general: As naive T cell percentage varied, TCR beta diversity correlated strongly with it.

A second PCR, run for about 6 to 12 cycles, used a sample-barcoded 5' primer plus a J-beta primer mix. A template-switch adaptor containing 12 random nucleotides labeled each cDNA molecule. TCRdb re-analysed the 5' RACE reads in MiXCR, keeping a single row per CDR3 protein. Among over 950,000 distinct CDR3 sequences listed, about 53% were seen once. Donors each provided about 9.5 milliliters of peripheral blood. The sample taken for sequencing was blood. The receptor was isolated from a woman in her sixties or seventies in good health.

CDR3 DNA sequence: TGTGCCAGCAGTTTAGTCCTAGCGGGAGGGTCAGATACGCAGTATTTT. As protein: CASSLVLAGGSDTQYF. V gene TRBV27 combines with J gene TRBJ2-3; 12 bases are shared with TRBD2. After removal of 2 bases from V and 4 bases from J, the junction contained 4 bases not matched to a gene. Germline CDR1 and CDR2: MNHEY and SMNVEV (reference sequence). The CDR3 contains 16 residues.